A single sample is the source of the 3 T cell receptor beta chains below, sequenced in a study of cytomegalovirus exposure and HLA in healthy donors (TCRdb year 2017). The library was produced with the immunoSEQ multiplex PCR assay. A mixture of 60 forward primers for TCR Vbeta segments and 13 reverse primers for TCR Jbeta segments was used in the multiplex PCR. Here the immuneACCESS table is served through TCRdb, limited to in-frame sequences with V and J called. Missing clones are a known gap in these copies; in checked studies unresolved V genes cover under half, and the rest lacks a known reason. This sample holds 200,000 to 250,000 clones; 65% to 80% were observed only once. The ten largest clonotypes hold roughly 1.5% of the sample. The sequencing sample was made of PBMCs. These receptors were taken from a middle-aged man in good health and CMV-seronegative.

This sequence joins TRBV6-5 and TRBJ2-7; 7 nucleotides agree with TRBD2. V lost 8 bases and J lost 2; bases outside the gene matches: 6. CDR1 is MNHEY and CDR2 is SVGAGI in the germline V gene. This CDR3 is 13 amino acids long. Here the CDR3 reads CASGSGNTYEQYF. For the CDR3, the DNA is TGTGCCAGCGGGAGCGGGAACACCTACGAGCAGTACTTC.

This clone was observed a few times. The J gene is TRBJ2-7, the V gene TRBV27, with 11 bases lining up with TRBD1. This CDR3 has 15 residues. With 4 bases clipped from V and 4 bases from J, the junction kept 6 bases outside the gene matches. Germline V gene lookup returns CDR1 MNHEY and CDR2 SMNVEV (reference sequence). In DNA, the CDR3 is TGTGCCAGCAGTTCAAAAGGACAGGGGGCATACGAGCAGTACTTC. The encoded protein is CASSSKGQGAYEQYF.

This clone was observed a single time. V gene TRBV5-4 combines with J gene TRBJ2-5, with 9 nucleotides matching TRBD2. CDR1 and CDR2 from the germline V gene are SGHNT and YYREEE (reference sequence). This CDR3 region has 17 residues. After removal of 3 bases from V and 1 base from J, the junction contained 10 bases not matched to a gene. Here the CDR3 reads CASSSGTTSGFQETQYF. As DNA, the CDR3 is TGTGCCAGCAGCTCGGGAACGACTAGCGGATTCCAAGAGACCCAGTACTTC.